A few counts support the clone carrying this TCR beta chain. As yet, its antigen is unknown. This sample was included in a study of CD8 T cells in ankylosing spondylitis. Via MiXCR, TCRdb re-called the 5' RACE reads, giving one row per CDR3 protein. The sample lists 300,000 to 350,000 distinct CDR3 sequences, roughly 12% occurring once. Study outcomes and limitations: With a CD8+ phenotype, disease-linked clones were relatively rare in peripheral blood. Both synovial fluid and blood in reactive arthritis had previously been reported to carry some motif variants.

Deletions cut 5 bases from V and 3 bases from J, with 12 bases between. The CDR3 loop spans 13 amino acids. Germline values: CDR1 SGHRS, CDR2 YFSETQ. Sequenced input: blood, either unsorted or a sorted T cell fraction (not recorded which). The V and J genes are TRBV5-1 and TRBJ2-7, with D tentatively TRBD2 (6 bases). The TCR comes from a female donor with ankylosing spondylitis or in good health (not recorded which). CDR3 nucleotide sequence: TGCGCCAGCAGGGGAGGAAATGTCTACGAGCAGTACTTC. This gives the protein CASRGGNVYEQYF.